Below, 21 T cell receptor beta chains from the same sample are listed, as sequenced in a study of OX40 agonist ivuxolimab in advanced cancers. This table comes from immunoSEQ multiplex PCR, and its TCRdb copy is limited to in-frame clones, with some not included. The sample shows around 93,000 clones, roughly 89% of them seen only once. This material consisted of CD4+ or CD8+ T cells sorted from blood, taken in a trial of the OX40 agonist ivuxolimab. The receptors were gathered from an adult with an advanced solid tumor such as melanoma, head and neck, liver or kidney cancer.

The chain uses TRBV9 and TRBJ2-3; unclear D gene. The germline CDR1 and CDR2 sequences are SGDLS and YYNGEE. The CDR3 extends over 16 amino acids. V lost 2 bases to trimming and J lost 0 bases, with 13 bases between them. CDR3 sequence reads: CASSVRTLTSTDTQYF. CDR3 nucleotide sequence: TGTGCCAGCAGCGTCAGGACCTTGACTAGCACAGATACGCAGTATTTT.

This clone was recorded once. This chain links TRBV18 with TRBJ2-3; 9 nucleotides line up with TRBD2. V lost 1 base and J lost 1; bases outside the gene matches: 0. Germline CDR1 KGHSH, CDR2 LQKENI. This CDR3 region has 15 residues. In DNA, the CDR3 is TGTGCCAGCTCACCACGGACTAGCGGCACAGATACGCAGTATTTT. Protein: CASSPRTSGTDTQYF.

The chain combines TRBV6-5 with TRBJ2-5, with D uncertain. Trimming shortened V by 7 bases and J by 5 bases, and 17 bases separated the two germline ends. There are 14 residues in the CDR3. The germline V gene encodes CDR1 MNHEY and CDR2 SVGAGI. The CDR3 nucleotides are TGTGCCAGCAACCCAATGGGCAGTTATGAGACCCAGTACTTC. Its protein product is CASNPMGSYETQYF.

This clone was picked up one time. V and J are TRBV4-3 and TRBJ2-7; D gene unclear. V lost 2 bases and J lost 2, with 10 bases in between. Looked up from germline, CDR1 is LGHNA and CDR2 is YSLEER. The CDR3 consists of 14 residues. The CDR3 bases are TGCGCCAGCAGCCAATCGACGGGTACCTACGAGCAGTACTTC. Translation gives CASSQSTGTYEQYF.

The chain links TRBV14 to TRBJ2-1; 10 positions agree with TRBD2. Germline V gene lookup returns CDR1 SGHDN and CDR2 FVKESK. The V gene end was trimmed by 1 base and the J gene end by 8 bases; junction bases not matched to a gene: 8. CDR3 size: 16 residues. The CDR3 sequence: CASSQGTSGILHEQFF. As DNA, the CDR3 is TGTGCCAGCAGCCAAGGCACTAGCGGGATCTTACATGAGCAGTTCTTC.

The chain uses TRBV30 and TRBJ1-4; D unclear. V lost 2 bases to trimming and J lost 6 bases, with 10 bases between them. The CDR3 is 13 residues long. Germline CDR1 and CDR2: GTSNPN and SVGIG (reference sequence). The CDR3 is CAWSKGRDEKLFF. DNA of the CDR3: TGTGCCTGGAGTAAAGGGCGGGATGAAAAACTGTTTTTT.

The rearrangement uses TRBV19 and TRBJ1-3, with D unclear. Germline loops: CDR1 LNHDA, CDR2 SQIVND (reference sequence). This CDR3 contains 17 residues. V was shortened by 7 bases and J by 0 bases, with 19 bases between the two germline ends. The CDR3 is CASTRTGSQSSGNTIYF. The CDR3, as DNA: TGTGCCAGTACCCGGACCGGGAGCCAGAGCTCTGGAAACACCATATATTTT.

The rearrangement uses TRBV6-5 and TRBJ1-2; 7 bases line up with TRBD1. V lost 6 bases, J lost 4 bases, and 11 bases stayed unmatched. The germline gives CDR1 MNHEY, CDR2 SVGAGI. The CDR3 sequence is 15 residues long. CDR3 loop: CASRETGLGGYGYTF. Here the CDR3 DNA reads TGTGCCAGCAGGGAGACAGGGCTGGGGGGCTATGGCTACACCTTC.

This chain links TRBV5-4 with TRBJ2-5; the match to TRBD2 covers 14 bases. The ends lost 4 bases at V and 3 bases at J; junction bases unmatched: 8. Per the germline V gene, CDR1 is SGHNT and CDR2 is YYREEE (reference sequence). The CDR3 covers 17 residues. CDR3 nucleotides: TGTGCCAGCAGCCACCGTCTGACTAGCGGGGGGGAAGAGACCCAGTACTTC. Protein sequence: CASSHRLTSGGEETQYF.

The chain combines TRBV29-1 with TRBJ2-3; 7 nucleotides agree with TRBD2. Per the germline V gene, CDR1 is SQVTM and CDR2 is ANQGSEA. V lost 6 bases, J lost 1 base, and 16 bases stayed unmatched. The CDR3 loop spans 17 amino acids. The CDR3 nucleotides are TGCAGCGTCCCCGGTTTCGCGGGGGAGATCCGCACAGATACGCAGTATTTT. Protein: CSVPGFAGEIRTDTQYF.

This clone was counted only a few times. DNA for the CDR3: TGTGCCAGCAGTGAAGACGGCTACAGGGCCAACGTCCTGACTTTC. Amino acids: CASSEDGYRANVLTF. The chain joins TRBV2 to TRBJ2-6; D remains ambiguous. The CDR3 consists of 15 residues. With 1 base removed from V and 5 bases from J, the gap between germline ends came to 9 bases. Germline values: CDR1 SNHLY, CDR2 FYNNEI. Supplemented by reference TRBV2 and TRBJ2-6, the full variable domain reads EPEVTQTPSHQVTQMGQEVILRCVPISNHLYFYWYRQILGQKVEFLVSFYNNEISEKSEIFDDQFSVERPDGSNFTLKIRSTKLEDSAMYFCASSEDGYRANVLTFGAGSRLTVL.

The CDR3: CASSDGGIYNEQFF. The CDR3 coding sequence is TGTGCCAGCAGTGACGGGGGGATTTACAATGAGCAGTTCTTC. This chain uses TRBV6-1 with TRBJ2-1, with 7 bases lining up with TRBD2. The junction had 3 bases not matched to a gene; V was cut back by 3 bases and J by 4 bases. The germline gives CDR1 MNHNS, CDR2 SASEGT. The CDR3 extends over 14 amino acids.

The chain combines TRBV19 with TRBJ2-1, with 9 bases lining up with TRBD2. V shed 2 bases, J shed 2 bases, and the junction held 1 base outside the gene matches. The CDR3 is made up of 15 amino acids. Germline V gives CDR1 LNHDA, CDR2 SQIVND (reference sequence). CDR3: CASSILAGTYNEQFF. CDR3 nucleotide sequence: TGTGCCAGTAGTATACTAGCGGGGACCTACAATGAGCAGTTCTTC.

The CDR3 nucleotides read TGTGCCAGCAGCCTAGGGGACAGGGCCCCCTACGAGCAGTACTTC. This gives the protein CASSLGDRAPYEQYF. This chain links TRBV9 with TRBJ2-7, with 9 nucleotides matching TRBD1. Unmatched junction bases numbered 7, after V lost 4 bases and J lost 2 bases. The CDR3 has 15 residues. The germline gives CDR1 SGDLS, CDR2 YYNGEE.

The V call is TRBV18, the J call TRBJ1-5; 10 bases map to TRBD1. The CDR3 runs to 15 residues. Germline values: CDR1 KGHSH, CDR2 LQKENI. V trimming: 3 bases; J trimming: 2 bases; junction bases outside the gene matches: 1. This CDR3 is CASSPGTGGNQPQHF. The CDR3 region has the DNA TGTGCCAGCTCACCCGGGACAGGGGGCAATCAGCCCCAGCATTTT.

This clone was recorded only once. The chain uses TRBV18 and TRBJ2-3; D may match TRBD1 or TRBD2 (5 bases each). The CDR3 contains 12 residues. Germline V gene lookup returns CDR1 KGHSH and CDR2 LQKENI. The V and J ends lost 3 bases and 11 bases respectively, with 12 bases between them. The CDR3 nucleotides are TGTGCCAGCTCACCCGAGGGGAATATGCAGTATTTT. It yields the protein CASSPEGNMQYF.

The chain recombines TRBV5-4 with TRBJ2-3; 8 nucleotides align to TRBD2. With V trimmed by 4 bases and J by 10 bases, 5 bases remained unmatched. Per germline, CDR1 SGHNT and CDR2 YYREEE (reference sequence). The CDR3 spans 12 residues. This CDR3 is CASSRPGGSQYF. In nucleotides, the CDR3 is TGTGCCAGCAGCCGGCCGGGAGGGTCGCAGTATTTT.

V and J are TRBV7-9 and TRBJ2-7, with 7 bases lining up with TRBD1. V was pared by 5 bases and J by 4 bases, with 8 bases of the junction left unmatched. Looked up from germline, CDR1 is SEHNR and CDR2 is FQNEAQ (reference sequence). The CDR3 has 14 residues. The CDR3 spells CASSQGDSRYEQYF. In nucleotides, the CDR3 is TGTGCCAGCAGCCAAGGGGACAGCCGTTACGAGCAGTACTTC.

This clone was found once. The chain couples TRBV5-8 to TRBJ1-6; the D gene is possibly TRBD1 (6 bases). The germline V gene has CDR1 SGHTS and CDR2 YDEGEE. This CDR3 is 17 amino acids long. The germline V and J ends were trimmed by 4 bases and 0 bases, with 14 bases remaining between them. The CDR3 reads CASSGGQLSSYNSPLHF. The CDR3 DNA reads TGTGCCAGCAGCGGGGGCCAGCTGAGCTCCTATAATTCACCCCTCCACTTT. The whole variable domain, filled in from reference TRBV5-8 and TRBJ1-6, reads EAGVTQSPTHLIKTRGQQATLRCSPISGHTSVYWYQQALGLGLQFLLWYDEGEERNRGNFPPRFSGRQFPNYSSELNVNALELEDSALYLCASSGGQLSSYNSPLHFGNGTRLTVT.

This chain joins TRBV7-2 and TRBJ1-4; TRBD1 aligns across 8 bases. This CDR3 spans 16 amino acids. Germline lookup yields CDR1 SGHTA and CDR2 FQGNSA. Losses at the gene ends were 3 bases for V and 3 bases for J; bases not matched to a gene: 6. The CDR3 nucleotides are TGTGCCAGCAGCTTGTCTCAGGGGGCGGCTAATGAAAAACTGTTTTTT. This encodes CASSLSQGAANEKLFF.

The V and J genes are TRBV7-8 and TRBJ2-2, with a possible D match to TRBD2 (6 bases). With 6 bases removed from V and 0 bases from J, the gap between germline ends came to 14 bases. CDR3 size: 16 residues. Germline-derived CDR1 and CDR2 are SGHVS and FQNEAQ. In DNA, the CDR3 is TGTGCCAGCAGGCGCTCTGAGCGGGCGAACACCGGGGAGCTGTTTTTT. This sequence encodes CASRRSERANTGELFF. Using reference TRBV7-8 and TRBJ2-2 for the parts outside the CDR3, the full variable domain is GAGVSQSPRYKVAKRGQDVALRCDPISGHVSLFWYQQALGQGPEFLTYFQNEAQLDKSGLPSDRFFAERPEGSVSTLKIQRTQQEDSAVYLCASRRSERANTGELFFGEGSRLTVL.